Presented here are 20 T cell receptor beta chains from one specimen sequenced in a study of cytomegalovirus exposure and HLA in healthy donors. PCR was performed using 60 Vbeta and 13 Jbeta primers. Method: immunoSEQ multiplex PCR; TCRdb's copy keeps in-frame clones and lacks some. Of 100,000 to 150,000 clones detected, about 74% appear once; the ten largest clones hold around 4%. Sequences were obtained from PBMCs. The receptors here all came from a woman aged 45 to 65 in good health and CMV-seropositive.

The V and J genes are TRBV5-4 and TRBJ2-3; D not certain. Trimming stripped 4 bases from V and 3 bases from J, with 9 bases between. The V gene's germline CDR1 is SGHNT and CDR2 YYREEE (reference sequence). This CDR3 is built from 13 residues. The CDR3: CASSGQQTDTQYF. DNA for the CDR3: TGTGCCAGCAGCGGGCAGCAAACAGATACGCAGTATTTT.

The CDR3 here is CASRPPIAAQETQYF. CDR3 sequence (DNA): TGTGCCAGCAGACCTCCTATAGCGGCCCAAGAGACCCAGTACTTC. The chain uses TRBV7-9 and TRBJ2-5, with D possibly matching TRBD2 (6 bases). This CDR3 has 15 amino acids. Trimming cost V 6 bases and J 1 base, with 15 bases left between them. Germline V CDR1 and CDR2: SEHNR, FQNEAQ (reference sequence).

DNA for the CDR3: TGTGCCAGCAGCTCGTCCCACGAGCAGTACTTC. Its protein product is CASSSSHEQYF. The chain has TRBV11-2 and TRBJ2-7; unclear D gene. Trimming left V 4 bases short and J 5 bases short, with 6 bases between. Germline V lookup: CDR1 SGHAT, CDR2 FQNNGV. This CDR3 is 11 amino acids long.

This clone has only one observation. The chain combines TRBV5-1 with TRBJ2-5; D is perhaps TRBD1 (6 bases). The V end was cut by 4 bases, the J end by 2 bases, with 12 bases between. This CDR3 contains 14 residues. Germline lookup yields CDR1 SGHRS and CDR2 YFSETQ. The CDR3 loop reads CASSPRGQQETQYF. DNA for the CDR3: TGCGCCAGCAGCCCCCGTGGACAGCAAGAGACCCAGTACTTC.

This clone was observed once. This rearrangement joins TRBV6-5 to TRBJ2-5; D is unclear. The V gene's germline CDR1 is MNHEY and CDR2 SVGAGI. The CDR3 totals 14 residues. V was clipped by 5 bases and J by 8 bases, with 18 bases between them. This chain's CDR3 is CASSRDPRTPTQYF. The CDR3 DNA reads TGTGCCAGCAGTAGAGATCCCCGAACCCCAACCCAGTACTTC.

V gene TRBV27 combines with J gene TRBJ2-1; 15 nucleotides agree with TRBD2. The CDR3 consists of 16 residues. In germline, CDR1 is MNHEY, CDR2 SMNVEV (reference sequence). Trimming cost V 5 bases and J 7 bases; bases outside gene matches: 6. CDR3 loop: CASSPRTSGGANEQFF. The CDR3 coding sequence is TGTGCCAGCAGTCCGCGGACTAGCGGGGGGGCAAATGAGCAGTTCTTC.

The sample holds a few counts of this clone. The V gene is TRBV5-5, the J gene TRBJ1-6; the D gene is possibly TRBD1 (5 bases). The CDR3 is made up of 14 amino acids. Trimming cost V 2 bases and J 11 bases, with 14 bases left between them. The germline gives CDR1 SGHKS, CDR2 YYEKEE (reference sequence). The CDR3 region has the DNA TGTGCCAGCAGCTTTACGACAGAGCCCGCACCCCTCCACTTT. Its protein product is CASSFTTEPAPLHF. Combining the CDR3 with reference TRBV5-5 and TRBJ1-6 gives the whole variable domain DAGVTQSPTHLIKTRGQQVTLRCSPISGHKSVSWYQQVLGQGPQFIFQYYEKEERGRGNFPDRFSARQFPNYSSELNVNALLLGDSALYLCASSFTTEPAPLHFGNGTRLTVT.

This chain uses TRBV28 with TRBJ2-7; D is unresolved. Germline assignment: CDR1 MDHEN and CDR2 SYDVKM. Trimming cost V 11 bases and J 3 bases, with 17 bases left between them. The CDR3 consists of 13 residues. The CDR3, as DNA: TGTGCCTCCCGTGGGCAGGATCGCTACGAGCAGTACTTC. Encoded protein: CASRGQDRYEQYF.

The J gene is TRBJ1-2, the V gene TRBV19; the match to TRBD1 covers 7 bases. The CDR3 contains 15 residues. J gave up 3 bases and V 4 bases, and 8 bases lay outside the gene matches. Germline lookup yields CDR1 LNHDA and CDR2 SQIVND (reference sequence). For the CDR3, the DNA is TGTGCCAGTAGTACCGCCCAGGGGGAATACTATGGCTACACCTTC. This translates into CASSTAQGEYYGYTF.

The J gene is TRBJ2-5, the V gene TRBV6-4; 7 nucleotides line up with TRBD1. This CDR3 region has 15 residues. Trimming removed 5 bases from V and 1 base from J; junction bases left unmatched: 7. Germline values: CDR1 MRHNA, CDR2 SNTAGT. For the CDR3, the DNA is TGTGCCAGCAGTCGCACAGGGGACCTCCAAGAGACCCAGTACTTC. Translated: CASSRTGDLQETQYF.

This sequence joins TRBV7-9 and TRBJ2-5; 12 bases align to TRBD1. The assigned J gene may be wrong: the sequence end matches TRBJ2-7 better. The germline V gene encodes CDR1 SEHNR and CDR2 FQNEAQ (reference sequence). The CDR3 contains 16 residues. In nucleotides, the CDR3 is TGTGCCAGCAGCTTTGACCCGGGACAGGGGGCTGGCGAGCAGTACTTC. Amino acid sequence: CASSFDPGQGAGEQYF.

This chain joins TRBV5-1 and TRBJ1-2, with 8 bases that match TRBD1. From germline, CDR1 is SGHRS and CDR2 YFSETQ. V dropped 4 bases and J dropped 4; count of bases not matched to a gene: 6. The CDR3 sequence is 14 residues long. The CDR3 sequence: CASSIGQGSYGYTF. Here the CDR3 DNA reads TGCGCCAGCAGCATTGGACAGGGATCCTATGGCTACACCTTC. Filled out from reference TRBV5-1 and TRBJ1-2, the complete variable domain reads KAGVTQTPRYLIKTRGQQVTLSCSPISGHRSVSWYQQTPGQGLQFLFEYFSETQRNKGNFPGRFSGRQFSNSRSEMNVSTLELGDSALYLCASSIGQGSYGYTFGSGTRLTVV.

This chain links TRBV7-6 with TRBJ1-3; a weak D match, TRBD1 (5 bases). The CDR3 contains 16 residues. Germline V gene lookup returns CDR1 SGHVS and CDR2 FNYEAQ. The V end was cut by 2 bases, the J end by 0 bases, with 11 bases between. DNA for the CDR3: TGTGCCAGCAGCTTATTCAGCGACAGCTCTGGAAACACCATATATTTT. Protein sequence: CASSLFSDSSGNTIYF.

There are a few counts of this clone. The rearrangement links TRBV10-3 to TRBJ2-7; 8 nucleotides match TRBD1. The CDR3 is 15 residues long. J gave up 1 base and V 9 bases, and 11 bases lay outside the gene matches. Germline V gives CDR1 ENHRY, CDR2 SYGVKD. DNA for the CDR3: TGTGCCATAAAAGACAGGGGATCGAGGTCCTACGAGCAGTACTTC. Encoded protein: CAIKDRGSRSYEQYF.

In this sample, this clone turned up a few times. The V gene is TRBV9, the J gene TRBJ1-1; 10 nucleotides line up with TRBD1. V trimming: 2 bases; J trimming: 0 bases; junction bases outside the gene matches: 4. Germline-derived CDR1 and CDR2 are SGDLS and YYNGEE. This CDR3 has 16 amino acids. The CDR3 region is CASSVGGQGMNTEAFF. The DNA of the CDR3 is TGTGCCAGCAGCGTGGGGGGACAGGGGATGAACACTGAAGCTTTCTTT.

The CDR3 bases are TGTGCCATCAGTGAGCAGGGAAAGTTTGAGGAGAATTCACCCCTCCACTTT. The encoded protein is CAISEQGKFEENSPLHF. The chain links TRBV10-3 to TRBJ1-6, with a tentative D call TRBD1 (5 bases). The V end lost 2 bases, the J end lost 7 bases, and 18 bases lay between the germline ends. Germline CDR1 is ENHRY and CDR2 is SYGVKD. The CDR3 runs 17 residues.

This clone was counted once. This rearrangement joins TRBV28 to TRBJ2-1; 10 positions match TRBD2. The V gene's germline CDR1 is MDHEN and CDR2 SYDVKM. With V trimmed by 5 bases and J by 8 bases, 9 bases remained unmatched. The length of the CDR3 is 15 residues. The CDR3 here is CASSPTSGGAYEQFF. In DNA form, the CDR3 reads TGTGCCAGCAGTCCCACGAGCGGGGGGGCCTATGAGCAGTTCTTC. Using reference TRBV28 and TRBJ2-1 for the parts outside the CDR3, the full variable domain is DVKVTQSSRYLVKRTGEKVFLECVQDMDHENMFWYRQDPGLGLRLIYFSYDVKMKEKGDIPEGYSVSREKKERFSLILESASTNQTSMYLCASSPTSGGAYEQFFGPGTRLTVL.

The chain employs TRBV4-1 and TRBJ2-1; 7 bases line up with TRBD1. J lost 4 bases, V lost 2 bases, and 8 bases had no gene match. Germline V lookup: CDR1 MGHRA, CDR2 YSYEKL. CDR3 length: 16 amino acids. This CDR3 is CASSQPDRAPYNEQFF. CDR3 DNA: TGCGCCAGCAGCCAACCAGACAGGGCCCCTTACAATGAGCAGTTCTTC.

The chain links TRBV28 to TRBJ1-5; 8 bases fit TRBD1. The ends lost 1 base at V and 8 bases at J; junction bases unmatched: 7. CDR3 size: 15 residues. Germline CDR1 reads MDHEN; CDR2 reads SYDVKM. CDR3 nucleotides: TGTGCCAGCAGTTTATATCAGGGGGCGGGGGAGCCCCAGCATTTT. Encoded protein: CASSLYQGAGEPQHF.

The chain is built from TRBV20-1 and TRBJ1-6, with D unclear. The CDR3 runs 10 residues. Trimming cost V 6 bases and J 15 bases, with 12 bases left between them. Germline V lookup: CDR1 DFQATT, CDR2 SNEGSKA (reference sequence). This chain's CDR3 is CSAQFFLLHF. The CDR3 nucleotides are TGCAGTGCGCAGTTTTTCCTCCTCCACTTT.